These 22 T cell receptor beta chains originate from one sample sequenced in a study of shared clonotypes between healthy human individuals. Some clones are missing from TCRdb's copy, which holds only in-frame ones; the method was immunoSEQ multiplex PCR. The sample includes about 1.5 million clones, around 98% of them seen just once. Sequences were obtained from naive CD4+ T cells sorted from blood. Subset meaning: CD45RA+ positively selected. These receptors were taken from a man aged 25-45 years in good health.

This chain links TRBV6-1 with TRBJ1-1; D unresolved. The ends were cut back, 8 bases at V and 7 bases at J, with 17 bases in the middle. The V gene's germline CDR1 is MNHNS and CDR2 SASEGT. This CDR3 comprises 13 residues. This CDR3 is CASGPGPWNEAFF. CDR3 sequence (DNA): TGTGCCAGCGGGCCGGGCCCCTGGAATGAAGCTTTCTTT.

The chain has TRBV5-6 and TRBJ1-5; 8 bases agree with TRBD1. V dropped 4 bases and J dropped 7; count of bases not matched to a gene: 1. This CDR3 has 12 residues. Germline V gives CDR1 SGHDT, CDR2 YYEEEE. CDR3 DNA sequence: TGTGCCAGCAGCCACAGGGGGCAGCCCCAGCATTTT. Translation gives CASSHRGQPQHF.

This rearrangement joins TRBV7-2 to TRBJ2-1; 8 bases are shared with TRBD2. The CDR3 length is 14 residues. CDR1 and CDR2 (germline): SGHTA, FQGNSA. The V gene end was trimmed by 5 bases and the J gene end by 9 bases; junction bases not matched to a gene: 9. The CDR3 spells CASSLQNSGVEQFF. The DNA for the CDR3 is TGTGCCAGCAGCCTACAAAATAGCGGGGTTGAGCAGTTCTTC.

The chain carries TRBV18 and TRBJ2-2; D gene ambiguous. V lost 6 bases, J lost 4 bases, and 9 bases lay in between. Germline CDR1 reads KGHSH; CDR2 reads LQKENI. The CDR3 extends over 13 amino acids. The CDR3 spells CASSGVGTGELFF. DNA for the CDR3: TGTGCCAGCTCCGGTGTCGGCACCGGGGAGCTGTTTTTT.

This clone was seen only once. The V gene is TRBV5-4, the J gene TRBJ1-2; TRBD1 matches at 7 bases. V lost 4 bases to trimming and J lost 4 bases; unmatched junction nucleotides: 7. CDR3 length: 14 amino acids. Per germline, CDR1 SGHNT and CDR2 YYREEE (reference sequence). CDR3 bases: TGTGCCAGCAGCACCGACAGGGTAGTCTATGGCTACACCTTC. Residues: CASSTDRVVYGYTF.

The V call is TRBV6-5, the J call TRBJ2-7; D tentatively reads TRBD1 or TRBD2 (5 bases each). CDR1 is MNHEY, CDR2 SVGAGI, per germline. This CDR3 spans 15 amino acids. Trimming stripped 5 bases from V and 6 bases from J, with 20 bases between. The CDR3 reads CASSQQPLRGTEQYF. The CDR3 DNA is TGTGCCAGCAGTCAACAACCTTTGAGGGGAACCGAGCAGTACTTC.

The CDR3 reads CASSSGTGPTNEKLFF. The CDR3 nucleotides read TGCGCCAGCAGCTCCGGGACAGGACCAACTAATGAAAAACTGTTTTTT. The chain uses TRBV5-1 and TRBJ1-4, with 8 bases aligning to TRBD1. Germline CDR1 reads SGHRS; CDR2 reads YFSETQ. The junction had 4 bases not matched to a gene; V was cut back by 3 bases and J by 0 bases. The CDR3 length is 16 residues.

The chain employs TRBV27 and TRBJ2-7; D gene unclear. V lost 6 bases to trimming and J lost 0 bases, with 6 bases between them. There are 12 residues in the CDR3. CDR1 is MNHEY, CDR2 SMNVEV, per germline (reference sequence). The CDR3 nucleotides are TGTGCCAGCAGGGCGGTCTCCTACGAGCAGTACTTC. Its protein is CASRAVSYEQYF.

Here the CDR3 reads CASSGSVTEAFF. The CDR3 coding sequence is TGTGCCAGCAGTGGGTCGGTGACTGAAGCTTTCTTT. V is TRBV25-1 and J is TRBJ1-1, with D unclear. The germline V gene encodes CDR1 MGHDK and CDR2 SYGVNS. The ends were cut back, 4 bases at V and 5 bases at J, with 8 bases in the middle. This CDR3 has 12 amino acids.

This clone is a singleton in its sample. The chain links TRBV30 to TRBJ2-3; D possibly corresponds to TRBD1 (5 bases). The CDR3 is made up of 15 amino acids. Trimming cost V 3 bases and J 0 bases, with 13 bases left between them. CDR1 and CDR2 (germline): GTSNPN, SVGIG (reference sequence). CDR3 sequence reads: CAWRWGWGSTDTQYF. The CDR3 bases are TGTGCCTGGAGGTGGGGCTGGGGAAGCACAGATACGCAGTATTTT.

This chain links TRBV6-5 with TRBJ2-4, with TRBD1 matching 8 bases. The CDR3 is 13 residues long. Germline V gene sequence: CDR1 MNHEY, CDR2 SVGAGI. V shed 6 bases and J 5 bases; nucleotides not matched to a gene: 3. CDR3 region: CASSGQGENIQYF. In nucleotides, the CDR3 is TGTGCCAGCAGCGGACAGGGAGAAAACATTCAGTACTTC.

The chain combines TRBV5-1 with TRBJ2-7; D not resolved. The CDR3 length is 15 residues. V was cut by 5 bases and J by 0 bases, with 15 bases left in between. Germline CDR1 SGHRS, CDR2 YFSETQ. In DNA form, the CDR3 reads TGCGCCAGCAGGGCGGAGAGGCCGAGCTCCTACGAGCAGTACTTC. Protein: CASRAERPSSYEQYF. The full variable domain, rest sourced from reference TRBV5-1 and TRBJ2-7, is KAGVTQTPRYLIKTRGQQVTLSCSPISGHRSVSWYQQTPGQGLQFLFEYFSETQRNKGNFPGRFSGRQFSNSRSEMNVSTLELGDSALYLCASRAERPSSYEQYFGPGTRLTVT.

The V gene is TRBV28, the J gene TRBJ2-7, with TRBD1 as a possible D gene (6 bases). Trimming took 3 bases from V and 6 from J, leaving 15 bases between them. The CDR3 loop spans 14 amino acids. The germline V gene has CDR1 MDHEN and CDR2 SYDVKM. This CDR3 reads CASSFEGVIGEQYF. Written as DNA, the CDR3 is TGTGCCAGCAGTTTCGAGGGGGTGATAGGCGAGCAGTACTTC.

V is TRBV28 and J is TRBJ2-5; D is possibly TRBD1 or TRBD2 (5 bases each). V was pared by 4 bases and J by 1 base, with 16 bases between. CDR1 is MDHEN and CDR2 is SYDVKM in the germline V gene. The CDR3 is 16 amino acids. CDR3: CASSSQTPGPQETQYF. The CDR3 DNA sequence: TGTGCCAGCAGTTCCCAAACCCCGGGGCCCCAAGAGACCCAGTACTTC.

The V gene is TRBV7-9, the J gene TRBJ2-6; TRBD1 or TRBD2 may be the D gene (6 bases each). Trimming took 1 base from V and 0 from J, leaving 10 bases between them. The CDR3 runs 17 residues. Germline V gene lookup returns CDR1 SEHNR and CDR2 FQNEAQ (reference sequence). The CDR3 spells CASSLEGGSSGANVLTF. The CDR3 coding sequence is TGTGCCAGCAGCTTAGAAGGGGGGAGCTCTGGGGCCAACGTCCTGACTTTC.

The chain recombines TRBV6-1 with TRBJ2-1, with 9 bases identical to TRBD2. The CDR3 length is 16 residues. The V gene end was trimmed by 4 bases and the J gene end by 3 bases; junction bases not matched to a gene: 7. CDR1 MNHNS and CDR2 SASEGT come from the germline V gene. CDR3 protein: CASSGLAGGYYNEQFF. The CDR3 DNA reads as TGTGCCAGCAGTGGATTGGCGGGAGGGTACTACAATGAGCAGTTCTTC.

This chain joins TRBV19 and TRBJ2-7; 7 bases are shared with TRBD2. V lost 7 bases to trimming and J lost 4 bases; unmatched junction nucleotides: 13. The CDR3 has 15 residues. Germline assignment: CDR1 LNHDA and CDR2 SQIVND (reference sequence). In nucleotides, the CDR3 is TGTGCCAGTAATCGGGCTGCGGGAGAAGGATACGAGCAGTACTTC. Translating it yields CASNRAAGEGYEQYF.

CDR3: CASSQRGDNEQFF. The CDR3 nucleotides read TGTGCCAGCTCCCAACGGGGGGACAATGAGCAGTTCTTC. The chain has TRBV6-6 and TRBJ2-1, with 7 bases aligning to TRBD2. CDR1 is MNHNY, CDR2 SVGAGI, per germline (reference sequence). V lost 8 bases and J lost 5; bases outside the gene matches: 6. The CDR3 length is 13 residues.

This clone appeared a single time. CDR3 bases: TGTGCCAGCAGTGGGGGGTCTAATGGCTACACCTTC. Translated, it gives CASSGGSNGYTF. The chain couples TRBV2 to TRBJ1-2; the D gene is possibly TRBD1 (5 bases). The CDR3 is made up of 12 amino acids. The V end was cut by 4 bases, the J end by 6 bases, with 9 bases between. Germline V gives CDR1 SNHLY, CDR2 FYNNEI.

This sequence joins TRBV15 and TRBJ1-2; 7 bases fit TRBD1. The CDR3 contains 15 residues. After removal of 0 bases from V and 5 bases from J, the junction contained 6 bases not matched to a gene. CDR1 and CDR2 (germline): LNHNV, YYDKDF (reference sequence). For the CDR3, the DNA is TGTGCCACCAGCAGAGACTTCGGACAGGTATATGGCTACACCTTC. It translates to CATSRDFGQVYGYTF.

The sample holds one count of this clone. This chain links TRBV28 with TRBJ2-3; the D gene is possibly TRBD1 (6 bases). V was pared by 7 bases and J by 4 bases, with 21 bases between. The CDR3 loop spans 16 amino acids. The germline CDR1 and CDR2 sequences are MDHEN and SYDVKM. In nucleotides, the CDR3 is TGTGCCAGCATCCTATTGGGGCAGGGGTTACCAGATACGCAGTATTTT. It yields the protein CASILLGQGLPDTQYF. The full variable domain, in which reference TRBV28 and TRBJ2-3 provide the parts outside the CDR3, is DVKVTQSSRYLVKRTGEKVFLECVQDMDHENMFWYRQDPGLGLRLIYFSYDVKMKEKGDIPEGYSVSREKKERFSLILESASTNQTSMYLCASILLGQGLPDTQYFGPGTRLTVL.

V and J are TRBV28 and TRBJ2-2; weak D call: TRBD2 (6 bases). CDR1 is MDHEN, CDR2 SYDVKM, per germline. This CDR3 contains 14 residues. Deletions cut 6 bases from V and 0 bases from J, with 8 bases between. CDR3 sequence: CASRGGTNTGELFF. The CDR3 coding sequence is TGTGCCAGCAGGGGCGGGACGAACACCGGGGAGCTGTTTTTT.